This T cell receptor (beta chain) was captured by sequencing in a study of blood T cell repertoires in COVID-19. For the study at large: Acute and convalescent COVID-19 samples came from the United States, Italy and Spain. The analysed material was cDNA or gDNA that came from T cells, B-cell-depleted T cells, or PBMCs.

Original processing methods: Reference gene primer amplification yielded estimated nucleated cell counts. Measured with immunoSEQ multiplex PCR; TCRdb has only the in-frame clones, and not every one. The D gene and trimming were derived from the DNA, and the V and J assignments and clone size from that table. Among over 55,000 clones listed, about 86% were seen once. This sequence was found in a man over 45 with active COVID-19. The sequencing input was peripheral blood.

CDR3: CASSPDRGQSQPQHF. CDR3 in DNA: TGTGCCAGCAGCCCGGACAGGGGGCAGTCTCAGCCCCAGCATTTT. The chain uses TRBV7-2 and TRBJ1-5, with 11 nucleotides matching TRBD1. The CDR3 is 15 residues long. J was trimmed by 6 bases and V by 5 bases; bases with no gene match: 6. Germline CDR1 SGHTA, CDR2 FQGNSA.